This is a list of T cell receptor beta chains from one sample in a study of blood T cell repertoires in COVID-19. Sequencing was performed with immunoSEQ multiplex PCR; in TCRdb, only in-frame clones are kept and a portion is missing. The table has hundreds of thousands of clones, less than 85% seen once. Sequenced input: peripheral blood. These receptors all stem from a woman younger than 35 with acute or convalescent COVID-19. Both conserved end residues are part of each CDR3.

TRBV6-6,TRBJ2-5,CASSYSEGAETQYF
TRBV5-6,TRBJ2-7,CASSLRRRDSYEQYF
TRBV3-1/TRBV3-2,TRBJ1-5,CASSLGQGMAQHF
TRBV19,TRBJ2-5,CASSPTGQETQYF
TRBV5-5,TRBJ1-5,CASSPRTANSNQPQHF
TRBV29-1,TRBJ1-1,CSAMVQGAGTEAFF
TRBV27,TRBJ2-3,CASSFARESTDTQYF
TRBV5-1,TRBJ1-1,CASSLLPTGNTEAFF
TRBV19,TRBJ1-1,CASSIEWVGQGNTEAFF
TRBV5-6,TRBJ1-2,CASRPLTDSYGYTF
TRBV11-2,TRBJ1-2,CASSLWEGMSGYTF
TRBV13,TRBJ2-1,CASSSIRDRVNNEQFF
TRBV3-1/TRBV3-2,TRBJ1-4,CASSQGPGTGNEKLFF
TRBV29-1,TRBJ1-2,CSVWEKGEMIGYTF
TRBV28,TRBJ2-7,CASSTGGSSYEQYF
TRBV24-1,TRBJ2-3,CATRMTESFTDTQYF
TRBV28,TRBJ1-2,CASSLEQGVRGYTF
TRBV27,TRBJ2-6,CASSLWGTGSGANVLTF
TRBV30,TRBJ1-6,CAWSPGHLSSYNSPLHF
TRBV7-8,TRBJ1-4,CASSLWGGEKLFF